This T cell receptor (beta chain) was documented in a study of blood T cell repertoires in COVID-19. V was pared by 7 bases and J by 4 bases, with 8 bases between. The CDR3 runs to 12 residues. Germline V gene lookup returns CDR1 WNHNN and CDR2 SYGVQD (reference sequence). Here immunoSEQ multiplex PCR was the method, and the copy in TCRdb shows in-frame clones only, minus some. The sample carries 150,000 to 200,000 clones, 89% recorded once. The receptor was isolated from a woman between 18 and 30 years old who had recovered from COVID-19. Source material: PBMCs or T cells enriched from blood (not recorded which). The chain links TRBV10-1 to TRBJ1-3; D unclear. This CDR3 reads CASTTSGNTIYF. DNA for the CDR3: TGCGCCAGCACCACATCAGGAAACACCATATATTTT.